One sample yielded the 10 T cell receptor beta chains listed below, sequenced in a study of CD8 T cells in ankylosing spondylitis. TCRdb used MiXCR to reprocess the 5' RACE reads, holding one entry per CDR3 protein. The sample holds fewer than 250,000 distinct CDR3 sequences, about 10% seen once. Sequenced input: blood, either unsorted or a sorted T cell fraction (not recorded which). The origin of the receptors is a male donor with ankylosing spondylitis or in good health (not recorded which).

The chain carries TRBV28 and TRBJ1-5; TRBD1 agrees at 7 bases. The CDR3 has 15 amino acids. The V gene's germline CDR1 is MDHEN and CDR2 SYDVKM. V was clipped by 5 bases and J by 1 base; unmatched bases: 5. The CDR3 nucleotides read TGTGCCAGCAGTCAACAGGGGCAGAGCAATCAGCCCCAGCATTTT. It translates to CASSQQGQSNQPQHF.

Ten or more counts support this clonotype. V gene TRBV7-2 combines with J gene TRBJ1-1; D perhaps matches TRBD1 (5 bases). The germline gives CDR1 SGHTA, CDR2 FQGNSA. Trimming removed 0 bases from V and 8 bases from J, with 10 bases in between. The CDR3 length is 13 residues. The CDR3 nucleotides are TGTGCCAGCAGCTTAGCAGGGAGGGGAGAAGCTTTCTTT. It codes for CASSLAGRGEAFF. The complete variable domain, with remaining parts taken from reference TRBV7-2 and TRBJ1-1, reads GAGVSQSPSNKVTEKGKDVELRCDPISGHTALYWYRQSLGQGLEFLIYFQGNSAPDKSGLPSDRFSAERTGGSVSTLTIQRTQQEDSAVYLCASSLAGRGEAFFGQGTRLTVV.

This clonotype was counted ten times or more. The V gene is TRBV12-3 or TRBV12-4, the J gene TRBJ2-4, with D unresolved. V lost 4 bases to trimming and J lost 2 bases, with 9 bases between them. The CDR3 contains 14 residues. The CDR3 DNA reads as TGTGCCAGCAGTTCGGGCCCCCCCAAAAACATTCAGTACTTC. Amino acids: CASSSGPPKNIQYF.

This clonotype has ten or more counts. The chain recombines TRBV2 with TRBJ2-1, with 8 bases matching TRBD1. The CDR3 is 13 amino acids. Germline assignment: CDR1 SNHLY and CDR2 FYNNEI. The J segment lost 7 bases and the V segment lost 4 bases, leaving 3 bases of the junction unmatched. The CDR3 sequence is CASSGDRGNEQFF. The CDR3, as DNA: TGTGCCAGCAGTGGTGACAGGGGAAATGAGCAGTTCTTC.

At least ten counts were recorded for this clonotype. J is TRBJ2-7 and V is TRBV5-1; 7 bases map to TRBD1. Germline V CDR1 and CDR2: SGHRS, YFSETQ. Germline trimming cut 0 bases from V and 0 bases from J; bases unmatched to any gene: 9. The CDR3 is 17 residues long. The CDR3 sequence is CASSLGPRQGTSYEQYF. In DNA, the CDR3 is TGCGCCAGCAGCTTGGGGCCACGACAGGGAACCTCCTACGAGCAGTACTTC.

In its sample, this clonotype was seen many times. CDR3 sequence (DNA): TGTGCCAGCAGCCAAACTAGCGGGGGCCTGGGGGAGACCCAGTACTTC. Translated, it gives CASSQTSGGLGETQYF. This sequence joins TRBV3-1 and TRBJ2-5, with 11 bases identical to TRBD2. The CDR3 sequence is 16 residues long. V trimming: 2 bases; J trimming: 5 bases; junction bases outside the gene matches: 7. Germline CDR1 LGHDT, CDR2 YNNKEL (reference sequence).

This clonotype was observed at least ten times. The chain recombines TRBV4-1 with TRBJ2-7; D possibly corresponds to TRBD2 (6 bases). Trimming left V 3 bases short and J 3 bases short, with 12 bases between. Germline V gives CDR1 MGHRA, CDR2 YSYEKL. CDR3 length: 14 amino acids. CDR3 region: CASSQPFGGYEQYF. Written as DNA, the CDR3 is TGCGCCAGCAGCCAGCCTTTCGGGGGCTACGAGCAGTACTTC.

This clonotype was seen many times. The chain combines TRBV6-5 with TRBJ1-4; TRBD1 is a possible D gene (6 bases). V was trimmed by 3 bases and J by 4 bases, leaving 21 bases between them. Germline loops: CDR1 MNHEY, CDR2 SVGAGI. The CDR3 has 18 amino acids. CDR3: CASSYGGRGGRINEKLFF. DNA of the CDR3: TGTGCCAGCAGTTATGGGGGCCGAGGGGGAAGAATTAATGAAAAACTGTTTTTT.

The V and J genes are TRBV4-1 and TRBJ2-6; tentative D call: TRBD1 (8 bases). Looked up from germline, CDR1 is MGHRA and CDR2 is YSYEKL. V lost 0 bases and J lost 1, with 19 bases in between. This CDR3 is built from 20 residues. CDR3 sequence reads: CASSQEGGGQANSGANVLTF. CDR3 bases: TGCGCCAGCAGCCAAGAGGGGGGGGGACAGGCGAATTCTGGGGCCAACGTCCTGACTTTC.

This clonotype was counted ten times or more. The genes are TRBV5-1 and TRBJ2-6, with D unclear. The ends were cut back, 4 bases at V and 0 bases at J, with 14 bases in the middle. The CDR3 consists of 17 residues. Germline-derived CDR1 and CDR2 are SGHRS and YFSETQ. CDR3: CASSQGSVSSGANVLTF. The DNA for the CDR3 is TGCGCCAGCAGCCAAGGAAGCGTGAGCTCTGGGGCCAACGTCCTGACTTTC.